The T cell receptor beta chain described here comes from a study of spatial heterogeneity in lung cancer. As for the study in general: Donors were around 70 untreated early-stage non-small cell lung cancer patients. The average count in raw reads for each unique TCR and UMI combination exceeded nine appearances.

V lost 2 bases to trimming and J lost 0 bases, with 3 bases between them. Germline V CDR1 and CDR2: ENHRY, SYGVKD. The CDR3 contains 13 residues. There are many counts of this clonotype. TCR cDNA molecules were tagged individually, and each one carried a unique molecular identifier. TCRdb fed the 5' RACE reads into MiXCR, producing one record per CDR3 protein. The sample carries about 120,000 distinct CDR3 sequences, 9% to 15% recorded once. As for time point: blood at routine non-recurrence follow-up after resection. Sequencing was performed on whole RNA extracted from tumor and nontumor lung tissue, or from frozen PBMC, and the material was left unsorted.

The sample was PBMCs, taken at follow-up. The V and J genes are TRBV10-3 and TRBJ2-3; D gene unclear. The sequence was collected from a male donor with early-stage non-small cell lung cancer. CDR3 in amino acids: CAISEDSTDTQYF. The CDR3 DNA follows: TGTGCCATCAGTGAGGACAGCACAGATACGCAGTATTTT.